The T cell receptor beta chain under discussion was sequenced for a study of blood T cell repertoires in COVID-19. As for the study in general: There were acute and convalescent COVID-19 samples, and they came from the United States, Italy and Spain. Nucleic acid was either cDNA or gDNA, and it came from T cells, B-cell-depleted T cells, or PBMCs.

The junction had 19 bases not matched to a gene; V was cut back by 5 bases and J by 3 bases. In germline, CDR1 is LNHDA, CDR2 SQIVND (reference sequence). The CDR3 length is 20 residues. Assay used: immunoSEQ multiplex PCR; TCRdb lists only in-frame clones, some missing. The sample gives 70,000 to 80,000 clones, roughly 84% of which show up once; roughly 41% is in the top ten. The rearrangement links TRBV19 to TRBJ2-1, with 10 bases that match TRBD2. Sequencing was performed on peripheral blood. The sequence derives from a man older than 75 with acute or convalescent COVID-19. The CDR3: CASSSPTTSGLSRGYNEQFF. CDR3 bases: TGTGCCAGTAGTTCCCCCACGACTAGCGGGCTATCCAGGGGCTACAATGAGCAGTTCTTC.